These T cell receptor beta chains were read from a single sample in a study of Graves' ophthalmopathy and Graves' hyperthyroidism. A single record per CDR3 protein comes from TCRdb applying MiXCR to the multiplex PCR reads. The sample records just over 400,000 distinct CDR3 sequences, around 21% being singletons. The sequenced sample consisted of peripheral blood. These receptors came from a woman aged 18 to 35 with stable Graves' hyperthyroidism. The CDR3 runs from the conserved cysteine through the conserved F or W. Each record gives: clone size, V gene, D gene, J gene, CDR3 protein, CDR3 DNA. The D gene is left open where the match is weak. Only some rows state a clone size, as once, few, many or a class for expanded clones.

>many|TRBV28|TRBD1|TRBJ2-4
CASSLGDRDERIAKNIQYF
TGTGCCAGCAGTTTAGGGGACAGGGATGAACGCATAGCCAAAAACATTCAGTACTTC
>once|TRBV11-2|.|TRBJ2-5
CASSVWPGVMSTETQYF
TGTGCCAGCAGCGTTTGGCCGGGGGTAATGAGTACGGAGACCCAGTACTTC
>few|TRBV6-2/TRBV6-3|.|TRBJ1-5
CASSRFLGDSNQPQHF
TGTGCCAGCAGTCGTTTCCTAGGGGATAGCAATCAGCCCCAGCATTTT
>many|TRBV6-1|.|TRBJ2-7
CASSERYEQYF
TGTGCCAGCAGTGAACGGTACGAGCAGTACTTC
>many|TRBV11-2|.|TRBJ2-5
CASSLSPTRQETQYF
TGTGCCAGCAGCTTATCTCCAACTAGACAAGAGACCCAGTACTTC
>.|TRBV30|TRBD2|TRBJ2-7
CASGGDYSYEQYF
TGTGCCTCGGGGGGGGACTATTCCTACGAGCAGTACTTC
>many|TRBV28|.|TRBJ1-1
CASSLLFGGNTEAFF
TGTGCCAGCAGTTTACTATTCGGGGGGAACACTGAAGCTTTCTTT
>many|TRBV20-1|.|TRBJ1-2
CSACPGLWIYYGYTF
TGCAGTGCTTGTCCGGGACTCTGGATATACTATGGCTACACCTTC
>many|TRBV11-2|.|TRBJ2-5
CASSLDHQGTQYF
TGTGCCAGCAGCTTAGATCACCAGGGGACCCAGTACTTC
>many|TRBV29-1|.|TRBJ2-7
CSVAGSGSYEQYF
TGCAGCGTTGCTGGTAGCGGCTCCTACGAGCAGTACTTC
>many|TRBV6-2/TRBV6-3|.|TRBJ2-2
CASSYRRGNTGELFF
TGTGCCAGCAGTTACCGGCGGGGGAACACCGGGGAGCTGTTTTTT
>many|TRBV5-6|TRBD2|TRBJ2-7
CASSLAGGPSDEQYF
TGTGCCAGCAGCCTAGCGGGAGGGCCCTCGGACGAGCAGTACTTC
>.|TRBV7-8|TRBD2|TRBJ2-5
CASSNLAGEETQYF
TGTGCCAGCAGCAATCTAGCGGGGGAGGAGACCCAGTACTTC
>many|TRBV24-1|.|TRBJ2-7
CATSEDSYEQYF
TGTGCCACCAGTGAGGACAGCTACGAGCAGTACTTC
>.|TRBV6-1|.|TRBJ1-2
CASKISGQNSGGYGYTF
TGTGCCAGCAAGATTTCGGGCCAAAATTCTGGAGGCTATGGCTACACCTTC
>many|TRBV7-2|.|TRBJ1-1
CASSPRAEARAFF
TGTGCCAGCAGCCCGAGAGCGGAGGCCAGAGCTTTCTTT
>.|TRBV18|TRBD2|TRBJ2-7
CASSPGTSGRSREQYF
TGTGCCAGCTCACCAGGGACTAGCGGGAGGAGTCGAGAGCAGTACTTC
>many|TRBV2|.|TRBJ2-5
CASSERRLGEETQYF
TGTGCCAGCAGTGAAAGAAGGTTGGGTGAGGAGACCCAGTACTTC
>many|TRBV20-1|.|TRBJ2-5
CSAEGGETQYF
TGCAGTGCTGAGGGGGGTGAGACCCAGTACTTC
>.|TRBV12-3/TRBV12-4|TRBD1|TRBJ2-5
CASGRTRGRGWETQYF
TGTGCCAGCGGAAGGACCAGGGGGCGCGGTTGGGAGACCCAGTACTTC
>few|TRBV3-1|TRBD2|TRBJ2-2
CASSQWGEGVGELFF
TGTGCCAGCAGCCAATGGGGGGAGGGCGTCGGGGAGCTGTTTTTT
>few|TRBV28|.|TRBJ2-2
CASTPVNTGELFF
TGTGCCAGCACTCCCGTGAACACCGGGGAGCTGTTTTTT
>many|TRBV27|.|TRBJ2-7
CASSSRGNEQYF
TGTGCCAGCAGTTCAAGGGGGAACGAGCAGTACTTC
>.|TRBV12-3/TRBV12-4|.|TRBJ1-5
CASSRDAEQPQHF
TGTGCCAGCAGCAGGGACGCCGAGCAGCCCCAGCATTTT
>many|TRBV10-3|TRBD1|TRBJ1-2
CAISEPGQGRYGYTF
TGTGCCATCAGTGAGCCGGGACAGGGAAGATATGGCTACACCTTC
>.|TRBV20-1|.|TRBJ1-1
CSARVKENTEAFF
TGCAGTGCTAGAGTAAAGGAGAACACTGAAGCTTTCTTT
>many|TRBV12-3/TRBV12-4|TRBD1|TRBJ1-5
CASRDRDRGLNQPQHF
TGTGCCAGCAGGGACCGGGACAGGGGACTCAATCAGCCCCAGCATTTT
>many|TRBV7-9|.|TRBJ1-1
CASSQPPDTEAFF
TGTGCCAGCAGTCAACCACCAGACACTGAAGCTTTCTTT
>many|TRBV9|TRBD2|TRBJ2-7
CASSPRPAGGGYEQYF
TGTGCCAGCAGCCCTAGGCCAGCGGGAGGGGGCTACGAGCAGTACTTC
>many|TRBV10-3|.|TRBJ1-1
CAIRGGMNTEAFF
TGTGCCATCAGAGGGGGGATGAACACTGAAGCTTTCTTT
>many|TRBV4-2|.|TRBJ2-7
CASSQEGGASYEQYF
TGTGCCAGCAGCCAAGAAGGGGGAGCTAGCTACGAGCAGTACTTC
>many|TRBV20-1|.|TRBJ1-5
CSAREGVGGQPQHF
TGCAGTGCTAGAGAAGGGGTGGGGGGTCAGCCCCAGCATTTT
>many|TRBV12-3/TRBV12-4|.|TRBJ1-5
CASSLDSSNQPQHF
TGTGCCAGCAGTTTGGACAGTAGCAATCAGCCCCAGCATTTT
>.|TRBV6-1|TRBD1|TRBJ2-5
CASSAPGQLQETQYF
TGTGCCAGCAGTGCCCCGGGACAGCTCCAAGAGACCCAGTACTTC
>many|TRBV28|.|TRBJ2-2
CASSQTGLPNTGELFF
TGTGCCAGCAGCCAGACGGGACTGCCAAACACCGGGGAGCTGTTTTTT
>.|TRBV6-5|TRBD1|TRBJ1-2
CASSLRDRLNYGYTF
TGTGCCAGCAGTCTACGGGACAGGCTTAACTATGGCTACACCTTC
>few|TRBV4-3|TRBD2|TRBJ2-7
CASSQTSGRDSYEQYF
TGCGCCAGCAGCCAAACGAGCGGGAGGGACTCCTACGAGCAGTACTTC
>few|TRBV4-1|.|TRBJ2-7
CASSLIGGAPYEQYF
TGCGCCAGCAGCCTCATAGGGGGAGCCCCTTACGAGCAGTACTTC
>.|TRBV6-2/TRBV6-3|.|TRBJ2-7
CASSYSVPGYSYEQYF
TGTGCCAGCAGTTACTCGGTTCCAGGATACTCATACGAGCAGTACTTC
>.|TRBV30|.|TRBJ1-1
CAWRALFSGAFF
TGTGCCTGGAGGGCCCTCTTTTCGGGAGCTTTCTTT
>few|TRBV12-3/TRBV12-4|.|TRBJ2-1
CASSLMPNEQFF
TGTGCCAGCAGTTTAATGCCGAATGAGCAGTTCTTC
>many|TRBV19|.|TRBJ1-5
CASSGYLDSNQPQHF
TGTGCCAGTAGTGGGTACCTAGATAGCAATCAGCCCCAGCATTTT
>many|TRBV4-1|TRBD1|TRBJ1-2
CASSQDRGTGFTYGYTF
TGCGCCAGCAGCCAAGATCGAGGGACAGGGTTTACCTATGGCTACACCTTC
>.|TRBV27|TRBD1|TRBJ1-6
CASSVSGTGTTSPLHF
TGTGCCAGCAGTGTTTCCGGGACAGGGACGACCTCACCCCTCCACTTT
>.|TRBV7-3|.|TRBJ2-5
CASSLQGSKETQYF
TGTGCCAGCAGCTTACAGGGAAGTAAAGAGACCCAGTACTTC
>many|TRBV29-1|TRBD2|TRBJ2-7
CSVGGLADREQYF
TGCAGCGTTGGGGGACTAGCGGACAGGGAGCAGTACTTC
>many|TRBV2|.|TRBJ2-5
CASRLSGETQYF
TGTGCCAGCAGGCTGTCCGGGGAGACCCAGTACTTC
>many|TRBV2|TRBD1|TRBJ1-6
CASSTGTGGSPLHF
TGTGCCAGCAGTACCGGGACAGGGGGTTCACCCCTCCACTTT